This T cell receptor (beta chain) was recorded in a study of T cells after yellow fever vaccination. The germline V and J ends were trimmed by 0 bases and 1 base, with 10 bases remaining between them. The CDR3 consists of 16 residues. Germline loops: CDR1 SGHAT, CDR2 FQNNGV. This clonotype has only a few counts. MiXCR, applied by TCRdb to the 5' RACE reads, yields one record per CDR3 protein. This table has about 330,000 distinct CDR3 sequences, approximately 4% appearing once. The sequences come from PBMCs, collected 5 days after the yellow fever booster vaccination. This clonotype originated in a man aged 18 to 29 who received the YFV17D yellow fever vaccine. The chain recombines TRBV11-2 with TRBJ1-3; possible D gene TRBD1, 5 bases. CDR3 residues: CASSLDQGGSGNTIYF. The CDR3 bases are TGTGCCAGCAGCTTAGATCAGGGCGGATCTGGAAACACCATATATTTT.